This entry lists 17 T cell receptor beta chains sequenced from one sample in a study of CD8 T cells in ankylosing spondylitis. TCRdb processed the 5' RACE reads anew with MiXCR; each CDR3 protein has one entry. The data contain 50,000 to 70,000 distinct CDR3 sequences, 6.2% of them singletons. The specimen was synovial fluid, either unsorted or a sorted T cell fraction (not recorded which). The receptors come from a male donor with ankylosing spondylitis.

This clonotype was recorded many times. V gene TRBV5-6 combines with J gene TRBJ2-7, with D perhaps TRBD2 (5 bases). CDR1 and CDR2 (germline): SGHDT, YYEEEE. The V gene lost 0 bases and the J gene lost 6 bases, with 13 bases spanning the gap. This CDR3 contains 14 residues. This chain's CDR3 is CASSLGMRVSEQYF. As DNA, the CDR3 is TGTGCCAGCAGCTTGGGGATGAGGGTCAGCGAGCAGTACTTC. The variable domain in full, with the rest retrieved from reference TRBV5-6 and TRBJ2-7, is DAGVTQSPTHLIKTRGQQVTLRCSPKSGHDTVSWYQQALGQGPQFIFQYYEEEERQRGNFPDRFSGHQFPNYSSELNVNALLLGDSALYLCASSLGMRVSEQYFGPGTRLTVT.

CDR3 in amino acids: CSANTGETQYF. CDR3 nucleotide sequence: TGCAGTGCTAACACAGGAGAGACCCAGTACTTC. This sequence joins TRBV20-1 and TRBJ2-5; possibly TRBD1 for D (5 bases). Between the trimmed V and J ends, which lost 4 bases and 4 bases, there was a span of 7 bases. Germline V CDR1 and CDR2: DFQATT, SNEGSKA (reference sequence). The CDR3 covers 11 residues.

The table lists this clonotype with many counts. The chain combines TRBV5-1 with TRBJ1-2, with D perhaps matching TRBD1 (6 bases). The CDR3 extends over 14 amino acids. The germline V gene encodes CDR1 SGHRS and CDR2 YFSETQ. With 6 bases removed from V and 5 bases from J, the gap between germline ends came to 17 bases. The CDR3 DNA reads TGCGCCAGCACCAATACAGGGAACGAGTATGGCTACACCTTC. This gives the protein CASTNTGNEYGYTF.

This clonotype was detected many times. V is TRBV3-1 and J is TRBJ2-3; 11 bases are shared with TRBD2. Germline values: CDR1 LGHDT, CDR2 YNNKEL (reference sequence). V trimming: 4 bases; J trimming: 5 bases; junction bases outside the gene matches: 8. The CDR3 contains 16 residues. In DNA, the CDR3 is TGTGCCAGCAGCCCCCGTAGCGGGAGGGCCATAGATACGCAGTATTTT. This gives the protein CASSPRSGRAIDTQYF.

This clonotype was detected ten times or more. V is TRBV28 and J is TRBJ2-1, with 8 bases identical to TRBD2. CDR3 length: 16 amino acids. Germline values: CDR1 MDHEN, CDR2 SYDVKM. After removal of 8 bases from V and 0 bases from J, the junction contained 9 bases not matched to a gene. The DNA of the CDR3 is TGTGCCAGCCGACCGGGCGGGAGGAGCTCCTACAATGAGCAGTTCTTC. It yields the protein CASRPGGRSSYNEQFF.

This clonotype was recorded a few times. The rearrangement joins TRBV6-2 or TRBV6-3 to TRBJ1-1; D unclear. Germline CDR1 and CDR2: MNHEY and SVGEGT. The V gene lost 5 bases and the J gene lost 1 base, with 14 bases spanning the gap. The CDR3 has 15 amino acids. CDR3 sequence: CASSGSSRRNTEAFF. CDR3 in DNA: TGTGCCAGCAGTGGGAGCTCCCGGAGGAACACTGAAGCTTTCTTT.

V usage is TRBV6-2 or TRBV6-3 and J usage is TRBJ2-1; 10 nucleotides agree with TRBD2. CDR1 and CDR2 from the germline V gene are MNHEY and SVGEGT. V trimming: 6 bases; J trimming: 0 bases; junction bases outside the gene matches: 8. The CDR3 is 17 amino acids. CDR3 sequence (DNA): TGTGCCAGCAGCCGACGGACTAGCGGAAGCTCCTACAATGAGCAGTTCTTC. Translation gives CASSRRTSGSSYNEQFF.

This clonotype appeared many times. One junction end does not reproduce the germline sequence, and a read error may be involved. The chain couples TRBV20-1 to TRBJ2-3; D unresolved. The CDR3 spans 11 residues. The germline V gene encodes CDR1 DFQATT and CDR2 SNEGSKA (reference sequence). CDR3: CAGESTDTQYF. The CDR3 DNA follows: TGTGCTGGAGAAAGCACAGATACGCAGTATTTT.

This clonotype has a count of ten or more. The chain combines TRBV29-1 with TRBJ1-2; D not certain. V was trimmed by 3 bases and J by 9 bases, leaving 11 bases between them. Germline V gene sequence: CDR1 SQVTM, CDR2 ANQGSEA. The CDR3 sequence is 11 residues long. The CDR3 loop is CSVDDYYRYTF. The CDR3 DNA is TGCAGCGTTGACGACTATTATCGCTACACCTTC.

In this sample, this clonotype turned up many times. For the CDR3, the DNA is TGCAGTGCTGACCCGGGACAGTATGGAAACACCATATATTTT. It translates to CSADPGQYGNTIYF. This chain connects TRBV20-1 to TRBJ1-3, with 7 bases fitting TRBD1. V lost 5 bases to trimming and J lost 3 bases; unmatched junction nucleotides: 7. This CDR3 contains 14 residues. The germline gives CDR1 DFQATT, CDR2 SNEGSKA (reference sequence).

In its sample, this clonotype was seen many times. The CDR3: CASSLGQTDTQYF. CDR3 nucleotides: TGTGCCAGCTCACTGGGACAGACAGATACGCAGTATTTT. This chain uses TRBV18 with TRBJ2-3; 7 nucleotides agree with TRBD1. The V segment lost 4 bases and the J segment 3 bases; nucleotides outside the gene matches: 1. Germline V lookup: CDR1 KGHSH, CDR2 LQKENI. The CDR3 has 13 residues.

J is TRBJ2-1 and V is TRBV2, with TRBD2 as a possible D gene (5 bases). Germline lookup yields CDR1 SNHLY and CDR2 FYNNEI. V lost 4 bases to trimming and J lost 0 bases, with 10 bases between them. This CDR3 is built from 15 residues. In DNA form, the CDR3 reads TGTGCCAGCAGTGTGGACTCCAGCTCCTACAATGAGCAGTTCTTC. Protein product: CASSVDSSSYNEQFF.

This clonotype was counted many times. The chain employs TRBV4-1 and TRBJ2-6, with 8 bases fitting TRBD1. V lost 5 bases, J lost 4 bases, and 4 bases stayed unmatched. Per the germline V gene, CDR1 is MGHRA and CDR2 is YSYEKL. This CDR3 spans 15 amino acids. The CDR3 reads CASSRTGTGANVLTF. Here the CDR3 DNA reads TGCGCCAGCAGCAGGACAGGGACCGGGGCCAACGTCCTGACTTTC.

The chain has TRBV7-2 and TRBJ2-7, with TRBD1 matching over 8 bases. CDR1 is SGHTA, CDR2 FQGNSA, per germline. The CDR3 totals 14 residues. With V trimmed by 5 bases and J by 2 bases, 5 bases remained unmatched. The CDR3 is CASSLRTGPYEQYF. For the CDR3, the DNA is TGTGCCAGCAGCCTCAGGACAGGGCCCTACGAGCAGTACTTC. The variable domain in full, completed from reference TRBV7-2 and TRBJ2-7, reads GAGVSQSPSNKVTEKGKDVELRCDPISGHTALYWYRQSLGQGLEFLIYFQGNSAPDKSGLPSDRFSAERTGGSVSTLTIQRTQQEDSAVYLCASSLRTGPYEQYFGPGTRLTVT.

This clonotype was found many times. The DNA for the CDR3 is TGTGCCACCAGTGACCTCGACAGGGGCCACACAGATACGCAGTATTTT. Amino acids: CATSDLDRGHTDTQYF. The rearrangement joins TRBV24-1 to TRBJ2-3; 8 bases map to TRBD1. In germline, CDR1 is KGHDR, CDR2 SFDVKD. With V trimmed by 4 bases and J by 2 bases, 7 bases remained unmatched. The CDR3 covers 16 residues.

The CDR3 DNA reads as TGTGCCAGCAGCCCCAAGGTGGGCAATGAGCAGTTCTTC. As protein: CASSPKVGNEQFF. The V gene is TRBV3-1, the J gene TRBJ2-1; D call uncertain. The CDR3 runs to 13 residues. V was pared by 4 bases and J by 6 bases, with 10 bases between. Germline V gene sequence: CDR1 LGHDT, CDR2 YNNKEL (reference sequence).

This clonotype has a count of ten or more. The V gene is TRBV4-3, the J gene TRBJ2-1, with a tentative D call TRBD2 (5 bases). With 3 bases removed from V and 0 bases from J, the gap between germline ends came to 12 bases. The CDR3 consists of 16 residues. Germline values: CDR1 LGHNA, CDR2 YSLEER. CDR3 sequence (DNA): TGCGCCAGCAGCCAGGGAGCGGCGACCTCCTACAATGAGCAGTTCTTC. Translated: CASSQGAATSYNEQFF.